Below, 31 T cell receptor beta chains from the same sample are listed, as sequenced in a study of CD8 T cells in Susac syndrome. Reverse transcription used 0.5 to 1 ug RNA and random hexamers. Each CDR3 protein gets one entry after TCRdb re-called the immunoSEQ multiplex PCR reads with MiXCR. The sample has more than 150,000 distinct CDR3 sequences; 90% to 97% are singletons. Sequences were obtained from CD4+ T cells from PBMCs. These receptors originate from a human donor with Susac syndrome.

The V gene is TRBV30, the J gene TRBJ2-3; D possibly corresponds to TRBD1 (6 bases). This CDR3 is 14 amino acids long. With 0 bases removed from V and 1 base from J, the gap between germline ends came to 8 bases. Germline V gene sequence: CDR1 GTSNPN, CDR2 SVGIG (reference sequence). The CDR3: CAWSVQGGTDTQYF. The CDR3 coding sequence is TGTGCCTGGAGTGTACAGGGAGGCACAGATACGCAGTATTTT.

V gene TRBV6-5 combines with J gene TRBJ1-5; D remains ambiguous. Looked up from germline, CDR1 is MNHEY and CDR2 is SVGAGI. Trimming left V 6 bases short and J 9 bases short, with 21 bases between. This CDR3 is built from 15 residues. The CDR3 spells CASRKDRNIESPQHF. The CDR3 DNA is TGTGCCAGCAGGAAAGACCGCAATATCGAATCGCCCCAGCATTTT.

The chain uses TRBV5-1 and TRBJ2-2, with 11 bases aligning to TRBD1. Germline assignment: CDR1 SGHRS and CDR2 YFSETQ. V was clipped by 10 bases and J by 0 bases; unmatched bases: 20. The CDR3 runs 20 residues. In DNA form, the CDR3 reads TGCGCCCAGCCTACCGGGACAGGGGGTCGGGGGCATACGAACACCGGGGAGCTGTTTTTT. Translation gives CAQPTGTGGRGHTNTGELFF.

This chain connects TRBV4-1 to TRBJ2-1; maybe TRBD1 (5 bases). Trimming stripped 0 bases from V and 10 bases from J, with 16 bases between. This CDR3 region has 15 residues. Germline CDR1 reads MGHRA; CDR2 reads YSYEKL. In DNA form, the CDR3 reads TGCGCCAGCAGCCAAGAAGGGGTCCTCACCGGGGAGCAGTTCTTC. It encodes CASSQEGVLTGEQFF.

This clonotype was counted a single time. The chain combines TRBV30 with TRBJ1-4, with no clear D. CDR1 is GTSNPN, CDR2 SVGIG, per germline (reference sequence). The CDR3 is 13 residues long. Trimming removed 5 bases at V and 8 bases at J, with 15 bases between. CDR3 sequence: CAWLPGRGEKLFF. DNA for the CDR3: TGTGCCTGGCTCCCAGGCCGCGGGGAAAAACTGTTTTTT. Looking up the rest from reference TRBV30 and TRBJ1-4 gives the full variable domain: SQTIHQWPATLVQPVGSPLSLECTVEGTSNPNLYWYRQAAGRGLQLLFYSVGIGQISSEVPQNLSASRPQDRQFILSSKKLLLSDSGFYLCAWLPGRGEKLFFGSGTQLSVL.

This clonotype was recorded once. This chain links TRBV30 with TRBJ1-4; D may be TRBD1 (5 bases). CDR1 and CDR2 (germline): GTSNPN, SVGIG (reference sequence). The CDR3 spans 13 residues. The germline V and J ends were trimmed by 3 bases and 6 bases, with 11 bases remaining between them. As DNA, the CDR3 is TGTGCCTGGAGCGGGGCTGAGGATGAAAAACTGTTTTTT. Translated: CAWSGAEDEKLFF. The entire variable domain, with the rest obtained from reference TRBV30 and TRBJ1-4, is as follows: SQTIHQWPATLVQPVGSPLSLECTVEGTSNPNLYWYRQAAGRGLQLLFYSVGIGQISSEVPQNLSASRPQDRQFILSSKKLLLSDSGFYLCAWSGAEDEKLFFGSGTQLSVL.

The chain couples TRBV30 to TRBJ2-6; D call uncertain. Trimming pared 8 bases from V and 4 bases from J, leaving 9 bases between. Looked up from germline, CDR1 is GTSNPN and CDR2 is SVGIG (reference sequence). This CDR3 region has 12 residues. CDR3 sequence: CAEARGANVLTF. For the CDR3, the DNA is TGTGCCGAGGCGAGAGGGGCCAACGTCCTGACTTTC. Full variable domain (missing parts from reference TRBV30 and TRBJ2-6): SQTIHQWPATLVQPVGSPLSLECTVEGTSNPNLYWYRQAAGRGLQLLFYSVGIGQISSEVPQNLSASRPQDRQFILSSKKLLLSDSGFYLCAEARGANVLTFGAGSRLTVL.

The chain's CDR3 is CASSVGRGRYGYTF. CDR3 sequence (DNA): TGTGCCAGCAGCGTCGGTCGGGGAAGGTATGGCTACACCTTC. This chain joins TRBV9 and TRBJ1-2; D uncertain. The V end was cut by 2 bases, the J end by 5 bases, with 13 bases between. The CDR3 consists of 14 residues. CDR1 and CDR2 (germline): SGDLS, YYNGEE. The full variable domain, its missing parts supplied by reference TRBV9 and TRBJ1-2, is DSGVTQTPKHLITATGQRVTLRCSPRSGDLSVYWYQQSLDQGLQFLIQYYNGEERAKGNILERFSAQQFPDLHSELNLSSLELGDSALYFCASSVGRGRYGYTFGSGTRLTVV.

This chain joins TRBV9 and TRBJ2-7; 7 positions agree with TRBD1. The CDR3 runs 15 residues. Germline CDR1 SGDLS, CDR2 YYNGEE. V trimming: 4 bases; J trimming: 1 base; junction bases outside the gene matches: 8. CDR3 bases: TGTGCCAGCAGCCCCGGACAGGCACTATCCTACGAGCAGTACTTC. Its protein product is CASSPGQALSYEQYF.

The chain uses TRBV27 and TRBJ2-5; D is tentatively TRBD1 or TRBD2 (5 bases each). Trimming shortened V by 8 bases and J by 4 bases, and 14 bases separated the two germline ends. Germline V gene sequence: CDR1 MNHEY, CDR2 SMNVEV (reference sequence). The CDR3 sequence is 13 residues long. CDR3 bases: TGTGCCAGCCACCGGGACCGTCGAGAGACCCAGTACTTC. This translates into CASHRDRRETQYF.

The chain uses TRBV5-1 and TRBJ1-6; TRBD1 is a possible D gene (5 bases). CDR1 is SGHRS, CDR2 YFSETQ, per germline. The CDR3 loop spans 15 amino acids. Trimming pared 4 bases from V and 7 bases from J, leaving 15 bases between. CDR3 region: CASSLGTAANSPLHF. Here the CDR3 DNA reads TGCGCCAGCAGCCTGGGGACGGCGGCCAATTCACCCCTCCACTTT.

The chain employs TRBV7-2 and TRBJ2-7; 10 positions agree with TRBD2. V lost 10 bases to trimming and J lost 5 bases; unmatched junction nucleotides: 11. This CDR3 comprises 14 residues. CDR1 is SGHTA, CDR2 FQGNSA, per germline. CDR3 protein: CATSKAGGPNEQYF. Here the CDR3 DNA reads TGTGCCACCTCTAAAGCGGGGGGGCCCAACGAGCAGTACTTC.

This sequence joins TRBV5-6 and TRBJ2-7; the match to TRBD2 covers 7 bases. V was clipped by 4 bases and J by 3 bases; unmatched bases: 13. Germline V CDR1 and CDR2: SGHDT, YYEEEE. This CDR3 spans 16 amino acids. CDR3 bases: TGTGCCAGCAGCCGCGATGGGAGGGGACGTTACTACGAGCAGTACTTC. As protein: CASSRDGRGRYYEQYF.

The CDR3 protein is CASTSTGGGTDTQYF. The CDR3 DNA is TGTGCCAGCACATCCACGGGGGGGGGCACAGATACGCAGTATTTT. The chain joins TRBV6-6 to TRBJ2-3; TRBD2 aligns across 8 bases. CDR1 is MNHNY and CDR2 is SVGAGI in the germline V gene (reference sequence). CDR3 length equals 15 residues. With 7 bases clipped from V and 1 base from J, the junction kept 7 bases outside the gene matches.

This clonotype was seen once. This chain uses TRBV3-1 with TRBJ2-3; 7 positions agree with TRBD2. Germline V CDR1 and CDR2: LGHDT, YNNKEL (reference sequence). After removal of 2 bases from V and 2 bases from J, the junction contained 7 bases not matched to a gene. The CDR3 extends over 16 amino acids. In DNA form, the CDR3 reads TGTGCCAGCAGCCAACCCGGGGGAGGGTCCACAGATACGCAGTATTTT. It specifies CASSQPGGGSTDTQYF.

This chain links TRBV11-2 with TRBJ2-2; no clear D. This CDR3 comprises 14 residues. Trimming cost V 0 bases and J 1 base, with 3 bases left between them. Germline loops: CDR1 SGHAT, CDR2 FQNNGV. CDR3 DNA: TGTGCCAGCAGCTTAGAGAGGAACACCGGGGAGCTGTTTTTT. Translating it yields CASSLERNTGELFF.

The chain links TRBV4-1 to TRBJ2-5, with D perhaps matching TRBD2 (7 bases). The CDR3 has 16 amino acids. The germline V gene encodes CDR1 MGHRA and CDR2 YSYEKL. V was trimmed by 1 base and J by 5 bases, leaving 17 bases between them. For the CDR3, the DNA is TGCGCCAGCAGCCAAGTAGGGGGGGGGCCGCGGGAGACCCAGTACTTC. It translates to CASSQVGGGPRETQYF.

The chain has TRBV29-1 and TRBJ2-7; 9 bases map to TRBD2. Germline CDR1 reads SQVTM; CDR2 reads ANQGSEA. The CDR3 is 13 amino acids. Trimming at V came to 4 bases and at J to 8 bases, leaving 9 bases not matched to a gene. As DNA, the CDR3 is TGCAGCGTTGGTGACAGGGCGGGGGGGAAGCAGTACTTC. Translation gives CSVGDRAGGKQYF.

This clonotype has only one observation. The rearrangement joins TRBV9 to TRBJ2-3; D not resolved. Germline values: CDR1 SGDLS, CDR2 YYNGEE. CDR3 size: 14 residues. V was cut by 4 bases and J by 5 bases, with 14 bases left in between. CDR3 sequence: CASSNSPPLDTQYF. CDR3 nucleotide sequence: TGTGCCAGCAGCAATAGTCCCCCATTAGATACGCAGTATTTT.

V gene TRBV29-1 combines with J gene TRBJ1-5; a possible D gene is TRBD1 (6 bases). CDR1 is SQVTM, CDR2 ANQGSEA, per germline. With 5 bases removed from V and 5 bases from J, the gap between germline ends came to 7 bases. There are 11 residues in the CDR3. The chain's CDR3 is CSVRQDQPQHF. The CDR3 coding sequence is TGCAGCGTTCGACAGGATCAGCCCCAGCATTTT.

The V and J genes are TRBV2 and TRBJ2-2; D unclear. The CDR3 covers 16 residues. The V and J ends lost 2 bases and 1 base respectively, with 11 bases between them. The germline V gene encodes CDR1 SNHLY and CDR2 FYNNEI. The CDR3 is CASSERSAQNTGELFF. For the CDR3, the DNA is TGTGCCAGCAGTGAAAGGTCGGCGCAGAACACCGGGGAGCTGTTTTTT.

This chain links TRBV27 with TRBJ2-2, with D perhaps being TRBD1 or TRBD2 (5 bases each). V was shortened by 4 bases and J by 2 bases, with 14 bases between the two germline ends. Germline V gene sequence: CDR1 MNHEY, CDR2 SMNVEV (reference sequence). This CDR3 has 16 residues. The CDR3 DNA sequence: TGTGCCAGCAGTTGGGGGTCGGGGTCTAACACCGGGGAGCTGTTTTTT. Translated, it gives CASSWGSGSNTGELFF.

CDR3 loop: CASGRGVEHF. The DNA for the CDR3 is TGTGCCAGTGGACGGGGGGTAGAGCATTTT. J is TRBJ1-5 and V is TRBV19, with a possible D match to TRBD1 (5 bases). The CDR3 is 10 amino acids. CDR1 LNHDA and CDR2 SQIVND come from the germline V gene (reference sequence). Between the trimmed V and J ends, which lost 8 bases and 14 bases, there was a span of 13 bases.

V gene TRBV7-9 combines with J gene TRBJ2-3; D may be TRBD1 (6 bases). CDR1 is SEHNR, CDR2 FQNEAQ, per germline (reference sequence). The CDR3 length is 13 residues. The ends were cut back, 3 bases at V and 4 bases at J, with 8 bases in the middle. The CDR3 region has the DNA TGTGCCAGCAGCTTTGCAGGGGCAGATACGCAGTATTTT. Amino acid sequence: CASSFAGADTQYF.

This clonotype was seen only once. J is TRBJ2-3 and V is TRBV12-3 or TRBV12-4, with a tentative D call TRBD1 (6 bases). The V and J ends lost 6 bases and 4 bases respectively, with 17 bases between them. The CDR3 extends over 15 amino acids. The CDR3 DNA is TGTGCCAGCAGCCCTAGGGGGAGAGGGCCAGATACGCAGTATTTT. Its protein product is CASSPRGRGPDTQYF.

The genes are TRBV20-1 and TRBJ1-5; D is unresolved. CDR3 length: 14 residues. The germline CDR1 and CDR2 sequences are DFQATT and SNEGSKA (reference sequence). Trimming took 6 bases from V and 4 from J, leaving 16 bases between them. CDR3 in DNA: TGCAGTGCGTCAATGAGCGGAAGGAATCAGCCCCAGCATTTT. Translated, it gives CSASMSGRNQPQHF.

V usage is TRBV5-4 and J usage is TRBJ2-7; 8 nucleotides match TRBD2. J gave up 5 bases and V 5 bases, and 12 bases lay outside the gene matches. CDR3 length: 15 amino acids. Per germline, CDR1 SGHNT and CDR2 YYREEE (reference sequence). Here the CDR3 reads CASSKPGLEQHEQYF. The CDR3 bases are TGTGCCAGCAGTAAACCGGGACTAGAACAGCACGAGCAGTACTTC.

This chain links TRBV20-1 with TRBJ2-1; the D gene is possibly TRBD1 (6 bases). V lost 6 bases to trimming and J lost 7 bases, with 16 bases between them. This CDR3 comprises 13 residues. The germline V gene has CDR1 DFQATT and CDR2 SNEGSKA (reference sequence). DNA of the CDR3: TGCAGTGCGCCGAGGGGGATTCCGAATGAGCAGTTCTTC. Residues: CSAPRGIPNEQFF.

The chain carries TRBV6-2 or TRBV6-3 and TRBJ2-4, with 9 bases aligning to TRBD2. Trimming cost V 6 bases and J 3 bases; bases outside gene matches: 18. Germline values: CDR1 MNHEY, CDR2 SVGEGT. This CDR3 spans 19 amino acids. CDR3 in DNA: TGTGCCAGCAGCCGATACGGACTAGCGAACCTAGCGGGCAAAAACATTCAGTACTTC. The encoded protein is CASSRYGLANLAGKNIQYF.

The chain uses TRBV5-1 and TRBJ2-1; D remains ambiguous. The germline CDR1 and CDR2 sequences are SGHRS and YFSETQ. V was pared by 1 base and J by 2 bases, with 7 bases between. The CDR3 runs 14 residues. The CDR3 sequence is CASSLNLPYNEQFF. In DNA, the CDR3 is TGCGCCAGCAGCTTGAACCTCCCCTACAATGAGCAGTTCTTC.

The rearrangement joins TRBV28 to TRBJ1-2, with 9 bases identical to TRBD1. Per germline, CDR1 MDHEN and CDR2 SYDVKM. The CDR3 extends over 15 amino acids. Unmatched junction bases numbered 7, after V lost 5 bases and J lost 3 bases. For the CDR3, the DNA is TGTGCCAGCAGTCCCACAGGGGGCGGTTACTATGGCTACACCTTC. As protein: CASSPTGGGYYGYTF.